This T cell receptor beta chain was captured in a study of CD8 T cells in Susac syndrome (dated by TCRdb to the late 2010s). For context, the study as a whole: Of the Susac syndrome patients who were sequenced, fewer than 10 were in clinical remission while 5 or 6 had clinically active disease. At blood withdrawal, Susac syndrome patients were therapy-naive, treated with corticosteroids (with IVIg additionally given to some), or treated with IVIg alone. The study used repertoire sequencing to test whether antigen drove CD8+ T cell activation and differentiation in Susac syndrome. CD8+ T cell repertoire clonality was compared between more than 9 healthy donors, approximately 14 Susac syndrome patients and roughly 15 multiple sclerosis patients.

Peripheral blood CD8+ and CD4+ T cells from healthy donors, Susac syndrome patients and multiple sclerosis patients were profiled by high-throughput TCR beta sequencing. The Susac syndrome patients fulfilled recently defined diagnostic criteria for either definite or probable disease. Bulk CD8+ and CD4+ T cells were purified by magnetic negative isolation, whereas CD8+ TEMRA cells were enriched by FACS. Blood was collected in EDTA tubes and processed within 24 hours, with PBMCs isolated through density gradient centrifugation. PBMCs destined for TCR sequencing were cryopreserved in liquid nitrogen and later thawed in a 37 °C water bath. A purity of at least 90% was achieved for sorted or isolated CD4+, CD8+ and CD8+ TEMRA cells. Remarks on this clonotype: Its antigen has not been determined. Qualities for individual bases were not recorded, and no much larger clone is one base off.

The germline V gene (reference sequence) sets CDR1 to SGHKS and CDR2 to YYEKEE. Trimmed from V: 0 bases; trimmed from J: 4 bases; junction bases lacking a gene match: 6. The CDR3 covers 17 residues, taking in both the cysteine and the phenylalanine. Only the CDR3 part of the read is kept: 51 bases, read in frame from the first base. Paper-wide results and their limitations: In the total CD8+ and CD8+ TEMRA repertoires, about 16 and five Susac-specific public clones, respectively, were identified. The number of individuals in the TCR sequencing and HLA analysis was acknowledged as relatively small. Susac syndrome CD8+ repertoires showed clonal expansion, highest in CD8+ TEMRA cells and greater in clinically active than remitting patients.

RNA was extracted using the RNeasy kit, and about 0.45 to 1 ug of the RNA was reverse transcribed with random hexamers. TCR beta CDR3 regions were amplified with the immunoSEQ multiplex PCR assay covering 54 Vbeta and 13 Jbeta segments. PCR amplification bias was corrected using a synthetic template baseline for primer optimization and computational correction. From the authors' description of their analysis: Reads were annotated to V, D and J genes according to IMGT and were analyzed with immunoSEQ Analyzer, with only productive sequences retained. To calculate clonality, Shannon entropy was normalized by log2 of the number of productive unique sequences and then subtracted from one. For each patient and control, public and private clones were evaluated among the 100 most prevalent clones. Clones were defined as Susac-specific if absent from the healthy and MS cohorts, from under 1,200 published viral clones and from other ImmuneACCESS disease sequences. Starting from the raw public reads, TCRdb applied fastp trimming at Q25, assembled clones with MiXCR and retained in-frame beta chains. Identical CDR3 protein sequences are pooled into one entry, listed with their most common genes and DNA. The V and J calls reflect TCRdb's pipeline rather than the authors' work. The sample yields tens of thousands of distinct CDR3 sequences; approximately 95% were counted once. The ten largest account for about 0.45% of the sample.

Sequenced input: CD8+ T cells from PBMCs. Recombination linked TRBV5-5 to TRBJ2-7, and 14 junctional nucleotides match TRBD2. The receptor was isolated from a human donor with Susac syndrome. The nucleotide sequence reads TGTGCCAGCAGCTTGGTTCCCGGGACTAGCGGGAGTTACGAGCAGTACTTC. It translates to CASSLVPGTSGSYEQYF.